This T cell receptor (beta chain) was recovered during a study of shared clonotypes between healthy human individuals. Overall study: For every donor, three CD4 naive, three CD4 memory, two CD8 naive and one CD8 memory plates were used.

For this clone: Its antigen is still unknown.

V was clipped by 6 bases and J by 4 bases; unmatched bases: 5. CDR3 length equals 14 residues. The V gene's germline CDR1 is MNHNS and CDR2 SASEGT. The study, taken as a whole, reports: Expectations were that clonotype sharing among donors would be affected by sequencing depth.

The assay was immunoSEQ multiplex PCR, and TCRdb's table has in-frame clones only and misses some. The sample holds 300,000 to 400,000 clones; 87% are singletons and the top ten take 15% to 20%. The TCR sequence derives from a man aged 18 to 35 in good health. This rearrangement joins TRBV6-1 to TRBJ1-3; the match to TRBD1 covers 8 bases. Input material: memory CD8+ T cells sorted from blood. Documented subset: CD45RO+ cells pooled with CCR7-negative TemRA cells. As DNA, the CDR3 is TGTGCCAGCAGCTGGGACAGGTCCGGAAACACCATATATTTT. This gives the protein CASSWDRSGNTIYF.